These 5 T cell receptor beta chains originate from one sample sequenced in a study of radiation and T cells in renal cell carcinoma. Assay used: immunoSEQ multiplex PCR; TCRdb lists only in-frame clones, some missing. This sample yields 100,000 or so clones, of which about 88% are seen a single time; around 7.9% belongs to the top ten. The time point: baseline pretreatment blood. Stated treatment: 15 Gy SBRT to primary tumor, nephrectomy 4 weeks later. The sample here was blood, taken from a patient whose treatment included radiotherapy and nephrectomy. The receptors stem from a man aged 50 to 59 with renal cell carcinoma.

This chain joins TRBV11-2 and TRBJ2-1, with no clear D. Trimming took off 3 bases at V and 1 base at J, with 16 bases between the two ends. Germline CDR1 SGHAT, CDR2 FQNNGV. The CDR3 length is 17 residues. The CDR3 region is CASSFAPRGLSYNEQFF. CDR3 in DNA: TGTGCCAGCAGCTTTGCGCCGCGTGGGCTTTCCTACAATGAGCAGTTCTTC.

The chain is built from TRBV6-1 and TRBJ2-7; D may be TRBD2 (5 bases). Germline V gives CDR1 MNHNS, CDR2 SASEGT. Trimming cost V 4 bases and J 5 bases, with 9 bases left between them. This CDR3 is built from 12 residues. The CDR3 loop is CASSAGNDEQYF. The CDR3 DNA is TGTGCCAGCAGTGCGGGAAACGACGAGCAGTACTTC.

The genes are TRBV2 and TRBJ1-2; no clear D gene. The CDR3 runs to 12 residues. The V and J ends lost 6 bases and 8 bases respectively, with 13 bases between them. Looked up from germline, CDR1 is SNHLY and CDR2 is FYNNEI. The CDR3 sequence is CASSDYVEGYTF. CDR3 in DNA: TGTGCCAGCAGCGATTACGTAGAAGGCTACACCTTC.

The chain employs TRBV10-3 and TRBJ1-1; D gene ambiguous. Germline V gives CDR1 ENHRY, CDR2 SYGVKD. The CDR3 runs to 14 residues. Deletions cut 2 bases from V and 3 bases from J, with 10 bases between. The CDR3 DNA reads TGTGCCATCAGTGAGGGGTCGTCGGACACTGAAGCTTTCTTT. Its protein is CAISEGSSDTEAFF.

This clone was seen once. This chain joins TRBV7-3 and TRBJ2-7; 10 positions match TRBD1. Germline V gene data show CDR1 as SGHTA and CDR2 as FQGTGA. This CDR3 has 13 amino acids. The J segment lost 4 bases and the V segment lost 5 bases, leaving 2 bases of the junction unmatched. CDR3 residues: CASSRDRGYEQYF. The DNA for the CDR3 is TGTGCCAGCAGCCGGGACAGGGGTTACGAGCAGTACTTC.